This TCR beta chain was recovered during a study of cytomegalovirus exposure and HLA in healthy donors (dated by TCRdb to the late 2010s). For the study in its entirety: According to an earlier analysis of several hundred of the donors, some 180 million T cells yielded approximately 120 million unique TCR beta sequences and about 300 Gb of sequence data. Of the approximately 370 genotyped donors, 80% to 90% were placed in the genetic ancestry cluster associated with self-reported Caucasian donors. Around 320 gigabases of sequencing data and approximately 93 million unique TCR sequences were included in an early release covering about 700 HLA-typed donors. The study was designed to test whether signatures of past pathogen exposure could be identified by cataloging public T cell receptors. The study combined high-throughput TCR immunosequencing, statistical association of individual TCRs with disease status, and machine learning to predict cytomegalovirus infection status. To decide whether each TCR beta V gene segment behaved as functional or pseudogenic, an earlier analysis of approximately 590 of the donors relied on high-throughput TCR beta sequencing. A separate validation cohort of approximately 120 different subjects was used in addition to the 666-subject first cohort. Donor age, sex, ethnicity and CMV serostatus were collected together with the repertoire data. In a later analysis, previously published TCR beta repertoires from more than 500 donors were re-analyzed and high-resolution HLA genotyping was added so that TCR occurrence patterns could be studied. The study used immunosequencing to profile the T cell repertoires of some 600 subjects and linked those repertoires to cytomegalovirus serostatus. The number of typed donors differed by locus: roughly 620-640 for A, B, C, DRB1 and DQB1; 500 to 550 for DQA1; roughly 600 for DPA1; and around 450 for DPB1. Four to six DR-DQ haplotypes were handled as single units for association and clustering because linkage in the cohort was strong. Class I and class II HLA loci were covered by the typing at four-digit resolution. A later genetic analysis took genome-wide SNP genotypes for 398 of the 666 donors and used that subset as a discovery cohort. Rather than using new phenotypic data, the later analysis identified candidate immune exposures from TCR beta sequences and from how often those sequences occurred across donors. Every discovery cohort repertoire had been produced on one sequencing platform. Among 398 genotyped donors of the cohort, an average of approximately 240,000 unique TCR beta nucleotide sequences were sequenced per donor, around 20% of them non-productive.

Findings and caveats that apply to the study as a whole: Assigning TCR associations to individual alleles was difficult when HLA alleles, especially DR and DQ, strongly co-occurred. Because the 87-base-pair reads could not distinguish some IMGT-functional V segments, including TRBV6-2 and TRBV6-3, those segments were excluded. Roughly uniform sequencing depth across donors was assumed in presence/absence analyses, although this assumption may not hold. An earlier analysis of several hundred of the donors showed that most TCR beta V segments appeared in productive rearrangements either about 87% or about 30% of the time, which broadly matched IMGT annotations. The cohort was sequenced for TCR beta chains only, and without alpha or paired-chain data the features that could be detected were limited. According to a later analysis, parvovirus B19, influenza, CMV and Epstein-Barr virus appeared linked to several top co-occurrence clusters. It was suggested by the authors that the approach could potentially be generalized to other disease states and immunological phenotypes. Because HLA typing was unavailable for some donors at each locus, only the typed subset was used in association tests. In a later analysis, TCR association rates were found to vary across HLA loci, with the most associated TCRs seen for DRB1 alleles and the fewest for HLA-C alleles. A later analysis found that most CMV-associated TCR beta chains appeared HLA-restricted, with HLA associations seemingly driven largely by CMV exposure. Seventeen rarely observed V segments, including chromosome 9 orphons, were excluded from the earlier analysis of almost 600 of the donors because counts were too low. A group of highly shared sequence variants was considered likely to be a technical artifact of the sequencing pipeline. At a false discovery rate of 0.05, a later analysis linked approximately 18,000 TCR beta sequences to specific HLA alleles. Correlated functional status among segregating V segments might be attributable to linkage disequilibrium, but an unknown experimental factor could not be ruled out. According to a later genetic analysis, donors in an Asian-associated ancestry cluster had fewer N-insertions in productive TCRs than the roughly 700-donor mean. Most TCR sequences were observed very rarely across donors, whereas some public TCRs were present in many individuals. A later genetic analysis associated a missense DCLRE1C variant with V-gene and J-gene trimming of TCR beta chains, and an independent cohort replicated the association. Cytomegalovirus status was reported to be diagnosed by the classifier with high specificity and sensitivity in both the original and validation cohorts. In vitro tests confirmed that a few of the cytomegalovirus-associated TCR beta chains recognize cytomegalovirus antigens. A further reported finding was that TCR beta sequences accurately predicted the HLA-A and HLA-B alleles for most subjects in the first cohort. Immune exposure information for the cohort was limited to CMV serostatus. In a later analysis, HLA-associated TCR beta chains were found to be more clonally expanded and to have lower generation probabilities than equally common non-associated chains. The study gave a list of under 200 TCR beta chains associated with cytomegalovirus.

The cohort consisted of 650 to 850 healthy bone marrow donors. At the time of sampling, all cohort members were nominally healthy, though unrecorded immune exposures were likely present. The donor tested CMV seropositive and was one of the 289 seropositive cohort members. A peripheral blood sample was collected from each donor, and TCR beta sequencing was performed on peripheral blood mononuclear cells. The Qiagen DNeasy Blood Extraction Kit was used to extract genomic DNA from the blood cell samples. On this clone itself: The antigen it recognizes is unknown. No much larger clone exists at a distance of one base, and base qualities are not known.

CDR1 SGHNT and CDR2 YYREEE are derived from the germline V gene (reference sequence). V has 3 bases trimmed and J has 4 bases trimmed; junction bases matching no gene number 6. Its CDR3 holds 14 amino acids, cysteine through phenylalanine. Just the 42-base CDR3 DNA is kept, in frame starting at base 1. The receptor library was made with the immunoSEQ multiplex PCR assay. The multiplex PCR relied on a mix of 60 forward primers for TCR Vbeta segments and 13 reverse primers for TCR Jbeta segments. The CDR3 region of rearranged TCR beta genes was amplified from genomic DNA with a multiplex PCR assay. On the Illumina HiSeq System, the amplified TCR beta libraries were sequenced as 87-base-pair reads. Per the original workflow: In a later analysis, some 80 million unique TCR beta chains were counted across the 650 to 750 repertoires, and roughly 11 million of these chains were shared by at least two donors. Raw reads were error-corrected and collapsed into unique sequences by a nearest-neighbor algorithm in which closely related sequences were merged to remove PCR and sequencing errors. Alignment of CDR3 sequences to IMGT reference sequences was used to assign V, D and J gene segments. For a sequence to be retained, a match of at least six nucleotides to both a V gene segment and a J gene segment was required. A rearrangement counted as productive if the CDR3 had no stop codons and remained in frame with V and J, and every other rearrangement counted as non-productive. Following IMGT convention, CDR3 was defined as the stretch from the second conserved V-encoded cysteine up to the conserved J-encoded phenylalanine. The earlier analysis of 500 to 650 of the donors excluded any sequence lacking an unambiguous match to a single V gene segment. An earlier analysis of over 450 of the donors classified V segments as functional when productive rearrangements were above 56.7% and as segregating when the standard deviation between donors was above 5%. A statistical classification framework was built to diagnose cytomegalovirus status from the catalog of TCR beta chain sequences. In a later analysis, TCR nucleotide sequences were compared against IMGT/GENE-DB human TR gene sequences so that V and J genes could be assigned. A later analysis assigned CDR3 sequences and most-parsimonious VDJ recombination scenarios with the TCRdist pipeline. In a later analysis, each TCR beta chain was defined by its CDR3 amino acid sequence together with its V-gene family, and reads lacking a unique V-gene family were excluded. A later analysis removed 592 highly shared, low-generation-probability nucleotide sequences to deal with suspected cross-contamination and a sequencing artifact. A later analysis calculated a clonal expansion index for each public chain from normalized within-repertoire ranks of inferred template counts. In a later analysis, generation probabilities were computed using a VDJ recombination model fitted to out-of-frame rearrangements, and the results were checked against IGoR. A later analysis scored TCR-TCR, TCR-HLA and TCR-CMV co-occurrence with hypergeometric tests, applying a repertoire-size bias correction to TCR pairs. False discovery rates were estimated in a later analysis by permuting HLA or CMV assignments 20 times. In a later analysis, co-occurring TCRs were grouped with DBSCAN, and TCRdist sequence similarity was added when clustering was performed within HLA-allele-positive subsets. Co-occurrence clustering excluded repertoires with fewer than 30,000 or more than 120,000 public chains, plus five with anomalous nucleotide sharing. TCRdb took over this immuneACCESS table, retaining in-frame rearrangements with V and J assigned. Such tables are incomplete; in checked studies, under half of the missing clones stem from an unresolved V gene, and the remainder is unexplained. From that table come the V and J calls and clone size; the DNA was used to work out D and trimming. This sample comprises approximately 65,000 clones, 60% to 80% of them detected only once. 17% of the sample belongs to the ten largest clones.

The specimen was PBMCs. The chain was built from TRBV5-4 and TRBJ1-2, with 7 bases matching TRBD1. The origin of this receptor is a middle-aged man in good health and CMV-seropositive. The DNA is TGTGCCAGCAGCTATGTTCAGGGGGGCTATGGCTACACCTTC. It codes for CASSYVQGGYGYTF.